This TCR beta chain was identified during a study of STAT3 mutations in large granular lymphocyte leukemia. About the study: Roughly half the longitudinally sequenced T-LGLL patients had canonical STAT3 mutations. General observations from the study: Every T-cell large granular lymphocyte leukemia patient had at least one immunodominant TCR beta clonotype. TCR clonotype switching after therapy occurred in about 35% of the 18 patients.

Concerning this clone: Its matching antigen is unknown.

The ends were cut back, 3 bases at V and 6 bases at J, with 15 bases in the middle. Germline V lookup: CDR1 ENHRY, CDR2 SYGVKD. This CDR3 comprises 14 residues. The protocol was immunoSEQ multiplex PCR, while the TCRdb copy is restricted to in-frame clones and leaves out a portion. Among over 8,500 clones listed, around 89% were seen once. The sequenced material came from peripheral blood mononuclear cells. The chain has TRBV10-3 and TRBJ2-7; possible D gene TRBD1, 5 bases. This receptor was identified in a man older than 75 with T-cell large granular lymphocyte leukemia. Some clones in this sample may be carry-over from other donors' samples. CDR3 coding DNA: TGTGCCATCAGTGAAGGGGCCTCCCTATCCGAGCAGTACTTC. It translates to CAISEGASLSEQYF.